This entry lists 17 T cell receptor beta chains sequenced from one sample in a study of shared clonotypes between healthy human individuals (dated by TCRdb to 2020 to 2021). The library was obtained by the immunoSEQ multiplex PCR assay. This immuneACCESS table, as held by TCRdb, lists in-frame sequences with V and J called but not all clones. Of the missing ones, under half trace to an unresolved V gene in checked studies; the others have no known cause. The sample table records under 550,000 clones; approximately 95% of these occur just once. The leading ten clones occupy roughly 0.06% of the sample. Material: naive CD4+ T cells sorted from blood. This specimen's cell subset or site label, interpreted: CD45RA+ positively selected. These receptors came from a woman aged 30 to 39 in good health.

The CDR3 loop reads CSVNPGTSISYNEQFF. CDR3 bases: TGCAGCGTTAACCCCGGGACTAGCATTTCCTACAATGAGCAGTTCTTC. V gene TRBV29-1 combines with J gene TRBJ2-1; TRBD2 aligns across 9 bases. Germline V gene sequence: CDR1 SQVTM, CDR2 ANQGSEA. CDR3 size: 16 residues. Trimming removed 5 bases from V and 1 base from J; junction bases left unmatched: 9.

The genes are TRBV7-7 and TRBJ2-2; TRBD2 agrees at 10 bases. The CDR3 is made up of 17 amino acids. The germline CDR1 and CDR2 sequences are SSHAT and FNYEAQ (reference sequence). Trimming took 5 bases from V and 6 from J; bases not matched to a gene: 12. CDR3 bases: TGTGCCAGCAGCCCAGTGGGTCTAGCGGGAGTCCCCGGGGAGCTGTTTTTT. Residues: CASSPVGLAGVPGELFF. The full variable domain, rest sourced from reference TRBV7-7 and TRBJ2-2, is GAGVSQSPRYKVTKRGQDVTLRCDPISSHATLYWYQQALGQGPEFLTYFNYEAQPDKSGLPSDRFSAERPEGSISTLTIQRTEQRDSAMYRCASSPVGLAGVPGELFFGEGSRLTVL.

V usage is TRBV5-1 and J usage is TRBJ1-1, with TRBD1 matching 11 bases. The CDR3 contains 14 residues. Unmatched junction bases numbered 1, after V lost 2 bases and J lost 4 bases. From germline, CDR1 is SGHRS and CDR2 YFSETQ. CDR3 amino acids: CASSFGTGGTEAFF. The CDR3 DNA is TGCGCCAGCAGCTTCGGGACAGGGGGCACTGAAGCTTTCTTT.

This clone has a handful of counts. Other DNA sequences of this sample code for an identical CDR3. V and J are TRBV6-5 and TRBJ1-5; D possibly corresponds to TRBD1 (6 bases). The ends were cut back, 4 bases at V and 2 bases at J, with 6 bases in the middle. The CDR3 extends over 13 amino acids. Germline CDR1 is MNHEY and CDR2 is SVGAGI. The DNA of the CDR3 is TGTGCCAGCAGTTCAGGGGGCAATCAGCCCCAGCATTTT. Translation gives CASSSGGNQPQHF.

V is TRBV11-3 and J is TRBJ2-1, with 10 positions matching TRBD2. The CDR3 is 15 amino acids. Looked up from germline, CDR1 is SGHNT and CDR2 is YENEEA. After removal of 3 bases from V and 9 bases from J, the junction contained 8 bases not matched to a gene. The chain's CDR3 is CASSFTSGMFGEQFF. The DNA for the CDR3 is TGTGCCAGCAGCTTTACTAGCGGGATGTTTGGTGAGCAGTTCTTC.

CDR3 region: CASSPSTHTDTQYF. The CDR3 nucleotides read TGCGCCAGCAGCCCATCTACCCACACAGATACGCAGTATTTT. J is TRBJ2-3 and V is TRBV5-1; D uncertain. The CDR3 length is 14 residues. CDR1 and CDR2 (germline): SGHRS, YFSETQ. Trimming took off 4 bases at V and 2 bases at J, with 11 bases between the two ends.

Note on this clone: An end of the junction differs from the germline gene, which may be a read error. The gene calls are TRBV5-4 and TRBJ1-1; 10 nucleotides align to TRBD1. Germline V gene lookup returns CDR1 SGHNT and CDR2 YYREEE (reference sequence). The CDR3 contains 14 residues. The CDR3 sequence: CASNLGTGVTEAFF. The CDR3 DNA sequence: TGTGCCAGCAACTTGGGGACAGGGGTAACTGAAGCTTTCTTT. Variable domain in full (rest from reference TRBV5-4 and TRBJ1-1): ETGVTQSPTHLIKTRGQQVTLRCSSQSGHNTVSWYQQALGQGPQFIFQYYREEENGRGNFPPRFSGLQFPNYSSELNVNALELDDSALYLCASNLGTGVTEAFFGQGTRLTVV.

V is TRBV5-6 and J is TRBJ2-2; 8 nucleotides match TRBD1. J gave up 1 base and V 4 bases, and 3 bases lay outside the gene matches. CDR3 length: 15 amino acids. Germline V lookup: CDR1 SGHDT, CDR2 YYEEEE. CDR3: CASSPGTGNTGELFF. The CDR3 DNA reads as TGTGCCAGCAGCCCCGGGACAGGGAACACCGGGGAGCTGTTTTTT.

This chain connects TRBV10-3 to TRBJ2-7; a weak D match, TRBD2 (5 bases). CDR1 and CDR2 from the germline V gene are ENHRY and SYGVKD. This CDR3 region has 14 residues. The V end was cut by 0 bases, the J end by 7 bases, with 13 bases between. The CDR3 is CAISESGVEVEQYF. In DNA form, the CDR3 reads TGTGCCATCAGTGAGTCCGGGGTAGAAGTAGAGCAGTACTTC.

V usage is TRBV7-9 and J usage is TRBJ2-3; a weak D match, TRBD1 (5 bases). With 3 bases removed from V and 0 bases from J, the gap between germline ends came to 13 bases. This CDR3 is 16 amino acids long. The germline V gene has CDR1 SEHNR and CDR2 FQNEAQ (reference sequence). In nucleotides, the CDR3 is TGTGCCAGCAGCTTTGTTCAGGGATTAAGCACAGATACGCAGTATTTT. Translating gives CASSFVQGLSTDTQYF.

This sequence joins TRBV5-5 and TRBJ2-7; D possibly corresponds to TRBD2 (6 bases). The ends were cut back, 1 base at V and 0 bases at J, with 14 bases in the middle. CDR3 length: 16 amino acids. Germline V gene lookup returns CDR1 SGHKS and CDR2 YYEKEE (reference sequence). CDR3 residues: CASSLSLGTYSYEQYF. The DNA of the CDR3 is TGTGCCAGCAGCTTGTCCCTCGGGACTTACTCCTACGAGCAGTACTTC. Complete variable domain (other parts from reference TRBV5-5 and TRBJ2-7): DAGVTQSPTHLIKTRGQQVTLRCSPISGHKSVSWYQQVLGQGPQFIFQYYEKEERGRGNFPDRFSARQFPNYSSELNVNALLLGDSALYLCASSLSLGTYSYEQYFGPGTRLTVT.

The chain uses TRBV6-5 and TRBJ2-2; the D gene is possibly TRBD2 (5 bases). With 8 bases removed from V and 10 bases from J, the gap between germline ends came to 11 bases. Germline CDR1 is MNHEY and CDR2 is SVGAGI. CDR3 length: 11 amino acids. The CDR3, as DNA: TGTGCCAGCTCCGGAGCGGCGGAGCTGTTTTTT. Translating gives CASSGAAELFF.

The V gene is TRBV5-1, the J gene TRBJ2-3, with D perhaps TRBD2 (7 bases). Per the germline V gene, CDR1 is SGHRS and CDR2 is YFSETQ. The CDR3 contains 19 residues. The ends were cut back, 6 bases at V and 3 bases at J, with 29 bases in the middle. The CDR3 bases are TGCGCCAGCAACTACAAGCGGGACGTGGGGAGGGGGTGTACAGATACGCAGTATTTT. Its translation is CASNYKRDVGRGCTDTQYF.

The chain couples TRBV5-1 to TRBJ2-5; 16 positions agree with TRBD2. The DNA end is more similar to TRBJ2-7, so the J call may be wrong. Germline loops: CDR1 SGHRS, CDR2 YFSETQ. There are 20 residues in the CDR3. Written as DNA, the CDR3 is TGCGCCAGCAGCTTGTTCTCCGGGACTAGCGGGAGGGCCAGCTCCTACGAGCAGTACTTC. It codes for CASSLFSGTSGRASSYEQYF.

The chain joins TRBV19 to TRBJ2-2, with TRBD2 as a possible D gene (5 bases). V gave up 9 bases and J gave up 3 bases, with 14 bases separating them. This CDR3 is built from 14 residues. Looked up from germline, CDR1 is LNHDA and CDR2 is SQIVND (reference sequence). Here the CDR3 DNA reads TGTGCCAGCACTAGGCAACAGCACACCGGGGAGCTGTTTTTT. This sequence encodes CASTRQQHTGELFF.

Of note for this clone: Its ends do not fully match the called genes, so a read error is possible. The rearrangement uses TRBV29-1 and TRBJ2-2, with TRBD1 identical over 11 bases. This CDR3 region has 14 residues. CDR1 SQVTM and CDR2 ANQGSEA come from the germline V gene. CDR3 in amino acids: CSVAPGQGGGKLFF. The CDR3 DNA reads as TGCAGCGTTGCTCCGGGACAGGGGGGCGGGAAGCTGTTTTTT.

The chain couples TRBV7-9 to TRBJ2-1, with 9 bases fitting TRBD2. Germline V gene data show CDR1 as SEHNR and CDR2 as FQNEAQ (reference sequence). Trimming at V came to 5 bases and at J to 6 bases, leaving 20 bases not matched to a gene. The CDR3 loop spans 19 amino acids. The CDR3 DNA reads TGTGCCAGCAGCCCTGAAGGGCTGATAGCGGGAGCGATGGGCAATGAGCAGTTCTTC. This translates into CASSPEGLIAGAMGNEQFF.